The clone carrying this TCR beta chain has ten or more counts. Its antigen is still unknown. The authors made cDNA by 5'RACE with 10-nucleotide random UMIs. TCRdb re-called the 5' RACE reads with MiXCR, one entry per CDR3 protein. The sample carries just under 40,000 distinct CDR3 sequences, 7% to 8.5% recorded once. The data derive from a study of neurological immune-mediated disorders. Findings and limits, study-wide: None of the CDR3 amino acid sequences found in expanded clones was shared across subjects. This suggests that the TCR-beta repertoires were private in all groups.

The sorted libraries were made from more than 900,000 CD4+ or CD8+ T cells. J gave up 9 bases and V 2 bases, and 12 bases lay outside the gene matches. The CDR3 runs 15 residues. CDR1 MNHNY and CDR2 SVGAGI come from the germline V gene (reference sequence). What was sequenced was CD4+ T cells from blood. The chain uses TRBV6-6 and TRBJ2-7, with TRBD2 matching over 8 bases. The source is a man aged 45-65 years in good health. The CDR3 reads CASSYLSGSSLGQYF. Here the CDR3 DNA reads TGTGCCAGCAGTTACCTCAGCGGGAGCTCCCTGGGGCAGTACTTC.